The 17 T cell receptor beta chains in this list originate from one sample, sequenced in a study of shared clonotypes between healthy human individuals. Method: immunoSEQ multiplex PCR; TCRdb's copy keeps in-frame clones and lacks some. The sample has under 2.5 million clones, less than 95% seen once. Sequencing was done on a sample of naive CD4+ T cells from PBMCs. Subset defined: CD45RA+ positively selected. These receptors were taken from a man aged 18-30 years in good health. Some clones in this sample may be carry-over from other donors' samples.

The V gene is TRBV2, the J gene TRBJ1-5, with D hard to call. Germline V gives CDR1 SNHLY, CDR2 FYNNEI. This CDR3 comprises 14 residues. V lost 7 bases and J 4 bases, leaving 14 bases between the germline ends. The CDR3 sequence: CASTRTDANQPQHF. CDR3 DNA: TGTGCCAGCACCAGGACCGATGCGAATCAGCCCCAGCATTTT.

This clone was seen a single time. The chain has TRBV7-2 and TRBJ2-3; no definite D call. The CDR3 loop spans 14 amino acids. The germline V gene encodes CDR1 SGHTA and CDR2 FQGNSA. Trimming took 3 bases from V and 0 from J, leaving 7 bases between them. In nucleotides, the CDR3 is TGTGCCAGCAGCTTGGACCATAGCACAGATACGCAGTATTTT. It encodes CASSLDHSTDTQYF.

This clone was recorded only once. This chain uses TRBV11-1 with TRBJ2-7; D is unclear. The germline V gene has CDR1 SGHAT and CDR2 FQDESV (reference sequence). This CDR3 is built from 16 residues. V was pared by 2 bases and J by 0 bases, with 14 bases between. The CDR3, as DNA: TGTGCCAGCAGCTTAAAGGATCAGCCGCACTCCTACGAGCAGTACTTC. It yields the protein CASSLKDQPHSYEQYF. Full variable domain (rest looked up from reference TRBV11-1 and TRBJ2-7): EAEVAQSPRYKITEKSQAVAFWCDPISGHATLYWYRQILGQGPELLVQFQDESVVDDSQLPKDRFSAERLKGVDSTLKIQPAELGDSAMYLCASSLKDQPHSYEQYFGPGTRLTVT.

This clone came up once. In DNA form, the CDR3 reads TGTGCCAGCAGTGAAGTTAATCTTGGGTCGGTAAACGAGCAGTACTTC. Translated, it gives CASSEVNLGSVNEQYF. The rearrangement links TRBV6-1 to TRBJ2-7; no clear D gene. The germline CDR1 and CDR2 sequences are MNHNS and SASEGT. Trimming pared 1 base from V and 5 bases from J, leaving 18 bases between. The CDR3 is made up of 16 amino acids.

The CDR3 is CASSSASGSSYEQYF. The CDR3 nucleotides read TGTGCCAGCAGCTCTGCTAGCGGGAGTTCCTACGAGCAGTACTTC. The gene calls are TRBV5-4 and TRBJ2-7; 10 bases line up with TRBD2. V trimming: 3 bases; J trimming: 1 base; junction bases outside the gene matches: 4. Germline values: CDR1 SGHNT, CDR2 YYREEE (reference sequence). The CDR3 contains 15 residues.

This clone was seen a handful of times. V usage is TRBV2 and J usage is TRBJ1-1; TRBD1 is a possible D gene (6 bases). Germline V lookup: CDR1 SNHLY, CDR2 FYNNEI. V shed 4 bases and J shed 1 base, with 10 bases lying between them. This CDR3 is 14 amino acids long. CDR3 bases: TGTGCCAGCAGTGTGGGCAGGGGGAACACTGAAGCTTTCTTT. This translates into CASSVGRGNTEAFF.

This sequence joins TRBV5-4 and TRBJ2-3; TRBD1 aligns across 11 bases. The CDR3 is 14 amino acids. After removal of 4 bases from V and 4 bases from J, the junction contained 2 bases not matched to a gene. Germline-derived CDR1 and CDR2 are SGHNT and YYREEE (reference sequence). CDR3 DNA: TGTGCCAGCAGCCGGGGACAGGGGGCAGATACGCAGTATTTT. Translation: CASSRGQGADTQYF.

CDR3 nucleotide sequence: TGTGCCAGTAGTATATCGACAGCTAGAGAGCAGTACTTC. It codes for CASSISTAREQYF. The rearrangement joins TRBV19 to TRBJ2-7; TRBD1 is a possible D gene (5 bases). Germline V CDR1 and CDR2: LNHDA, SQIVND (reference sequence). The CDR3 totals 13 residues. Trimming cost V 2 bases and J 7 bases, with 12 bases left between them.

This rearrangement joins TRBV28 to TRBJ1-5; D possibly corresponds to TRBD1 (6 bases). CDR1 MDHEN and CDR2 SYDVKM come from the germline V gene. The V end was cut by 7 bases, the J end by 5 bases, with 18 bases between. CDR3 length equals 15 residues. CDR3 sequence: CASNGLGGAYQPQHF. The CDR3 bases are TGTGCCAGCAATGGGTTGGGGGGCGCGTATCAGCCCCAGCATTTT.

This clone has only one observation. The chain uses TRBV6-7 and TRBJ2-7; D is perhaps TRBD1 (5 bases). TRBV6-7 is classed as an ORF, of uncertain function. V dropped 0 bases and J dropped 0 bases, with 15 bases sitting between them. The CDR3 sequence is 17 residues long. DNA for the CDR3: TGTGCCAGCAGTTACTCGTTTTCGACAGCATACTCCTACGAGCAGTACTTC. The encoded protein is CASSYSFSTAYSYEQYF.

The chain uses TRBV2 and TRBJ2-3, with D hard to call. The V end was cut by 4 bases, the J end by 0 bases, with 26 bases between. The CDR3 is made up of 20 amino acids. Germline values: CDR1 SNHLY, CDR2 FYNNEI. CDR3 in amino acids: CASSVPPSYLDHRSTDTQYF. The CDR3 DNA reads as TGTGCCAGCAGTGTCCCCCCAAGTTATTTGGACCATCGTAGCACAGATACGCAGTATTTT.

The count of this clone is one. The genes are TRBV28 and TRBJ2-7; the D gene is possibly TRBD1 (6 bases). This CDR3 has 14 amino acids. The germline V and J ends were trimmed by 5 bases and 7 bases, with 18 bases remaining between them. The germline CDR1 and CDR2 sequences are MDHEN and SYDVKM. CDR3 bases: TGTGCCAGCAGTCCGACCGGACAGATCGAGGAGCAGTACTTC. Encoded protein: CASSPTGQIEEQYF.

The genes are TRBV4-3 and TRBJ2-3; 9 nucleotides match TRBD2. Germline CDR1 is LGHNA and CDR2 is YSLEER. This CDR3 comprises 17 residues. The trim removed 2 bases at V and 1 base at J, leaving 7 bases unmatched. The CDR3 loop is CASSQRSLAGRTDTQYF. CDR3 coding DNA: TGCGCCAGCAGCCAACGGTCGCTAGCGGGGCGCACAGATACGCAGTATTTT.

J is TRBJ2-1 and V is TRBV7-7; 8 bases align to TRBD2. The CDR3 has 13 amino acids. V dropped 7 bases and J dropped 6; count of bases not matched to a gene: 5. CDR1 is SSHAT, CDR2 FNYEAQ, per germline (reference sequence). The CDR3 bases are TGTGCCAGCAACTTCAGCGGGAGCAATGAGCAGTTCTTC. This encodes CASNFSGSNEQFF.

This CDR3 is CASSYGNPRGYEQYF. CDR3 sequence (DNA): TGTGCCAGCAGTTACGGGAACCCTCGGGGCTACGAGCAGTACTTC. The rearrangement uses TRBV6-5 and TRBJ2-7; D may be TRBD2 (5 bases). The germline V gene has CDR1 MNHEY and CDR2 SVGAGI. This CDR3 is 15 amino acids long. Trimming pared 2 bases from V and 3 bases from J, leaving 14 bases between.

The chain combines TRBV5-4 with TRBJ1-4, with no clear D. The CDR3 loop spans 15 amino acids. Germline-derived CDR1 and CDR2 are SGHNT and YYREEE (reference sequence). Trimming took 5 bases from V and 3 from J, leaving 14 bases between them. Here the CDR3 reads CASRPGDRANEKLFF. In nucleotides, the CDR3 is TGTGCCAGCAGACCCGGTGATAGGGCTAATGAAAAACTGTTTTTT.

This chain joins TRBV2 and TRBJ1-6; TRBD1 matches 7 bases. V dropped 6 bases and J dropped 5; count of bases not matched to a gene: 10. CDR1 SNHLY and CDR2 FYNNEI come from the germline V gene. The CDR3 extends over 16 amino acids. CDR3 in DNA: TGTGCCAGCAGCCGACAGGGTGGTAGGGATAATTCACCCCTCCACTTT. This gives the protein CASSRQGGRDNSPLHF.